These 10 T cell receptor beta chains originate from one sample sequenced in a study of blood T cell repertoires in COVID-19 (TCRdb year 2020). Library creation used the immunoSEQ multiplex PCR assay. TCRdb's version of the immuneACCESS table is confined to in-frame rearrangements and falls short of the full clone set. An unresolved V gene accounts for under half of the shortfall where checked; the remainder is of unknown origin. The sample contains about 200,000 clones, just under 90% of them found a single time. About 6% of the sample is held by the ten biggest clonotypes. Material: peripheral blood. The receptors were sampled from a man aged 55 to 70 who had recovered from COVID-19.

This clone showed up just a few times. The rearrangement links TRBV12-5 to TRBJ1-5; 7 positions agree with TRBD1. Per germline, CDR1 LGHNT and CDR2 FRNRAP. The length of the CDR3 is 14 residues. Trimming took 7 bases from V and 6 from J; bases not matched to a gene: 9. CDR3 sequence (DNA): TGTGCTAGTGCCCCGACAGGGTGGGGTCAGCCCCAGCATTTT. It specifies CASAPTGWGQPQHF.

This chain connects TRBV10-2 to TRBJ1-1, with 9 positions matching TRBD1. V dropped 0 bases and J dropped 7; count of bases not matched to a gene: 6. Germline assignment: CDR1 WSHSY and CDR2 SAAADI. The CDR3 is 15 amino acids. Here the CDR3 reads CASSESGGQGGEAFF. CDR3 DNA sequence: TGCGCCAGCAGTGAGTCGGGGGGACAGGGAGGTGAAGCTTTCTTT.

This clone was seen more than once but under ten times. This chain links TRBV6-6 with TRBJ2-7, with TRBD2 matching 10 bases. Germline assignment: CDR1 MNHNY and CDR2 SVGAGI (reference sequence). V lost 5 bases and J lost 4; bases outside the gene matches: 2. This CDR3 contains 13 residues. CDR3 in amino acids: CASSTSGNYEQYF. Here the CDR3 DNA reads TGTGCCAGCAGTACTAGCGGGAATTACGAGCAGTACTTC.

The rearrangement uses TRBV3-1 (or the pseudogene TRBV3-2) and TRBJ1-2; D is unresolved. CDR1 is LGHDT, CDR2 YNNKEL, per germline (reference sequence). CDR3 size: 15 residues. V was shortened by 1 base and J by 0 bases, with 9 bases between the two germline ends. The CDR3 here is CASSQGAGANYGYTF. CDR3 DNA: TGTGCCAGCAGCCAAGGAGCTGGAGCTAACTATGGCTACACCTTC.

In its sample, this clone was seen a few times. This chain links TRBV3-1 (or the pseudogene TRBV3-2) with TRBJ1-1; TRBD1 is a possible D gene (6 bases). Germline values: CDR1 LGHDT, CDR2 YNNKEL (reference sequence). V was pared by 6 bases and J by 5 bases, with 13 bases between. The CDR3 extends over 13 amino acids. CDR3 sequence: CASSGQGRTEAFF. The CDR3 DNA is TGTGCCAGCAGTGGTCAGGGGCGGACTGAAGCTTTCTTT.

The chain couples TRBV2 to TRBJ1-1, with TRBD1 identical over 9 bases. The CDR3 covers 15 residues. Per germline, CDR1 SNHLY and CDR2 FYNNEI. V was pared by 6 bases and J by 7 bases, with 12 bases of the junction left unmatched. The CDR3 bases are TGTGCCAGCAGCCACCGGGACAGGGAGGGAGATGAAGCTTTCTTT. This gives the protein CASSHRDREGDEAFF.

The chain recombines TRBV10-3 with TRBJ2-7, with 8 nucleotides matching TRBD2. V was clipped by 3 bases and J by 5 bases; unmatched bases: 6. This CDR3 contains 14 residues. Germline loops: CDR1 ENHRY, CDR2 SYGVKD. The CDR3 bases are TGTGCCATCAGTGAAAAGCGGGAGAATAACGAGCAGTACTTC. Its protein is CAISEKRENNEQYF.

The chain uses TRBV7-7 and TRBJ2-3; 9 bases match TRBD1. V lost 1 base and J lost 2; bases outside the gene matches: 4. The CDR3 runs 16 residues. Germline V gene data show CDR1 as SSHAT and CDR2 as FNYEAQ (reference sequence). The CDR3 loop reads CASSLGGTGHTDTQYF. In DNA form, the CDR3 reads TGTGCCAGCAGCTTAGGAGGGACAGGGCACACAGATACGCAGTATTTT.

This chain links TRBV6-5 with TRBJ2-7; TRBD2 matches 8 bases. Unmatched junction bases numbered 5, after V lost 0 bases and J lost 1 base. Per germline, CDR1 MNHEY and CDR2 SVGAGI. This CDR3 has 16 residues. CDR3 coding DNA: TGTGCCAGCAGTTACTCTTTGGCTAGCGGGTCCTACGAGCAGTACTTC. Protein sequence: CASSYSLASGSYEQYF.

This clone was recorded a few times. V gene TRBV28 combines with J gene TRBJ2-7, with D possibly matching TRBD1 (7 bases). CDR1 is MDHEN and CDR2 is SYDVKM in the germline V gene. This CDR3 contains 14 residues. V gave up 7 bases and J gave up 5 bases, with 18 bases separating them. The CDR3 spells CASTPGGQLDEQYF. The CDR3 DNA reads TGTGCCAGCACCCCCGGGGGACAGTTAGACGAGCAGTACTTC.